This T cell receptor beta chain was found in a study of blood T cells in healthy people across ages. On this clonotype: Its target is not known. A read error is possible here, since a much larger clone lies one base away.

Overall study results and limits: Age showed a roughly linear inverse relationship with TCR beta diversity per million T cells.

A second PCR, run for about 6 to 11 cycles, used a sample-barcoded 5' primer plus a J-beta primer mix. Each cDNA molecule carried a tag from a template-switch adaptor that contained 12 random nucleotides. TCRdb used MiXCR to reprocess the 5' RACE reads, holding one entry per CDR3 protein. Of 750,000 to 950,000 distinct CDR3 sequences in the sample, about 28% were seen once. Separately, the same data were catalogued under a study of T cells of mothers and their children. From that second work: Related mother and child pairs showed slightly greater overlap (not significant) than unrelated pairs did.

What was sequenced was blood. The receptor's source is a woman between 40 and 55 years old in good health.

CDR3 bases: TGCAATGCTAGACAGGCGAACTATGGCTACACCTTC. Its protein is CNARQANYGYTF. The rearrangement uses TRBV20-1 and TRBJ1-2; tentative D call: TRBD1 (6 bases). This CDR3 contains 12 residues. The germline gives CDR1 DFQATT, CDR2 SNEGSKA (reference sequence).